This paragraph reports one T cell receptor (beta chain). The record originates from a study of human thymus T cells. Some clones are missing from TCRdb's copy, which holds only in-frame ones; the method was immunoSEQ multiplex PCR. The sample carries roughly 60,000 clones, approximately 95% recorded once. Each of the donors was a healthy Finnish infant who was undergoing open corrective cardiac surgery for congenital heart defects. Looked up from germline, CDR1 is SNHLY and CDR2 is FYNNEI. The trim removed 4 bases at V and 7 bases at J, leaving 5 bases unmatched. This CDR3 has 14 amino acids. Specimen: blood. The chain joins TRBV2 to TRBJ1-4; 8 positions agree with TRBD1. The TCR sequence derives from a boy in the first two years of life with a congenital heart defect but otherwise immunologically healthy. The CDR3 spells CASSVTGGFEKLFF. The CDR3 nucleotides are TGTGCCAGCAGTGTCACAGGGGGGTTTGAAAAACTGTTTTTT.